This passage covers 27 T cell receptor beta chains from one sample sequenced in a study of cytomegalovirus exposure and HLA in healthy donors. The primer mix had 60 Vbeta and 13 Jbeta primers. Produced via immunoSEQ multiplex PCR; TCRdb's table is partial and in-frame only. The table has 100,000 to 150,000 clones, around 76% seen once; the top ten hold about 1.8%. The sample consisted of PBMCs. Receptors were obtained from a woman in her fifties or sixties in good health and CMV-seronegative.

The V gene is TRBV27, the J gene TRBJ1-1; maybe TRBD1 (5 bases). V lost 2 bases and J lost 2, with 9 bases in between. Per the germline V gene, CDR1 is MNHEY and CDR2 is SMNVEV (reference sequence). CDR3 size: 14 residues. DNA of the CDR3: TGTGCCAGCAGTTTACAGGGTTTCAACACTGAAGCTTTCTTT. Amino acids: CASSLQGFNTEAFF.

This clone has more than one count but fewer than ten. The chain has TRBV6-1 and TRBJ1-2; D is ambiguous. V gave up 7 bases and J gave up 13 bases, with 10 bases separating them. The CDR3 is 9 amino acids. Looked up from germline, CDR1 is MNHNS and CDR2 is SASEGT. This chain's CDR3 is CASIRRGTF. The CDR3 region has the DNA TGTGCCAGCATCCGTCGGGGCACCTTC.

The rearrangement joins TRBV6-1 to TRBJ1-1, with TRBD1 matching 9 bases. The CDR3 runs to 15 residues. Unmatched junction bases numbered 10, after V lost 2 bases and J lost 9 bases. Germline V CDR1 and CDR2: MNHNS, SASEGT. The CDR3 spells CASSELGTGIEKAFF. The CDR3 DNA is TGTGCCAGCAGTGAACTCGGGACAGGGATTGAGAAAGCTTTCTTT.

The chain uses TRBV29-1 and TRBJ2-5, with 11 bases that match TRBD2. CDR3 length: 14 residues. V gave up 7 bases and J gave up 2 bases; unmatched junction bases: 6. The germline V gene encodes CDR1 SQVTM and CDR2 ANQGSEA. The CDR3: CSGRGLAVQETQYF. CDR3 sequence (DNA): TGCAGCGGGAGGGGACTAGCGGTACAAGAGACCCAGTACTTC.

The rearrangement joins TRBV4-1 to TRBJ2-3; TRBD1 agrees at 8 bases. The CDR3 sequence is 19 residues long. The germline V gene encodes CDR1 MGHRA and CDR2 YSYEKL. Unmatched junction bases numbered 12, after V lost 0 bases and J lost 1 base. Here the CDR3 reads CASSQDDPSTGVGTDTQYF. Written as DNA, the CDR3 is TGCGCCAGCAGCCAAGATGACCCCTCGACAGGGGTCGGCACAGATACGCAGTATTTT.

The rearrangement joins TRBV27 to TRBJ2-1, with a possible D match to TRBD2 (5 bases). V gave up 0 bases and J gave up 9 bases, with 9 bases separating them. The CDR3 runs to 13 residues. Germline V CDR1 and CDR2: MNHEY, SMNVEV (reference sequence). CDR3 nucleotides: TGTGCCAGCAGTTTATCACGGGGTTTTGAGCAGTTCTTC. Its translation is CASSLSRGFEQFF.

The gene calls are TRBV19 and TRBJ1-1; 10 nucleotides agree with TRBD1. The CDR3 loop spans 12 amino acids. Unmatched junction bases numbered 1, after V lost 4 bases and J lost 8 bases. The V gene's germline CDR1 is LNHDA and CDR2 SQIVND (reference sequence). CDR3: CASSRGQGEAFF. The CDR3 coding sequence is TGTGCCAGTAGTAGGGGACAGGGGGAAGCTTTCTTT.

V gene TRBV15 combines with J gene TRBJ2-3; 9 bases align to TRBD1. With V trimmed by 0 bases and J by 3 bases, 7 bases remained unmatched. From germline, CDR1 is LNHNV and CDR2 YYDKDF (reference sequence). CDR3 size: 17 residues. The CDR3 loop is CATSRDGGTGSTDTQYF. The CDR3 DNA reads TGTGCCACCAGCAGAGATGGTGGGACAGGGAGTACAGATACGCAGTATTTT.

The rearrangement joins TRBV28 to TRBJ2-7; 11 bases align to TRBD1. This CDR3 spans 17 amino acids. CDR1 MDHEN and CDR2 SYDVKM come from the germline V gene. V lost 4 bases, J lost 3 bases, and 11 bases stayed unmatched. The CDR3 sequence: CASSSIGTGGGLYEQYF. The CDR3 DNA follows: TGTGCCAGCAGTTCTATCGGGACAGGGGGGGGCCTCTACGAGCAGTACTTC.

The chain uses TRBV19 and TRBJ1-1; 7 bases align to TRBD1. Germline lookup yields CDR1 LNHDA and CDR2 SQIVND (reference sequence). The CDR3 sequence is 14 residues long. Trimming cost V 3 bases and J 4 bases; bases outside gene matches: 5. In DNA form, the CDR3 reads TGTGCCAGTAGTATGAGACAGGGTGGCACTGAAGCTTTCTTT. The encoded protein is CASSMRQGGTEAFF.

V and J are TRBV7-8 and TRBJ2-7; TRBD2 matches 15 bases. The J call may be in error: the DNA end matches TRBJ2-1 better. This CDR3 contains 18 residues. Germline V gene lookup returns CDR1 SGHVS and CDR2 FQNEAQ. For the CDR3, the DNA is TGTGCCAGCAGCCCTACGGGACTAGCGGGAGGAGGCTACAATGAGCAGTTCTTC. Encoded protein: CASSPTGLAGGGYNEQFF.

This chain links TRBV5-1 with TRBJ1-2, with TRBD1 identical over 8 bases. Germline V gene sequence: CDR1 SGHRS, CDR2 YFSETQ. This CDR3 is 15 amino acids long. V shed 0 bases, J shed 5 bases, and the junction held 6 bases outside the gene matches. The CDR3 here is CASSLDRGKIYGYTF. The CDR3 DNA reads TGCGCCAGCAGCTTGGACAGGGGGAAAATATATGGCTACACCTTC.

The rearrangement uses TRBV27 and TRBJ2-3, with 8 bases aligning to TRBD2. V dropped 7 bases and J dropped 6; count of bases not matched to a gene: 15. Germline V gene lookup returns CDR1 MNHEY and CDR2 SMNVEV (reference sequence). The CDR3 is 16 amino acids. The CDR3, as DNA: TGTGCCAGCACCGGGAGGGGACTAGAGTTTGCGGATACGCAGTATTTT. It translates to CASTGRGLEFADTQYF.

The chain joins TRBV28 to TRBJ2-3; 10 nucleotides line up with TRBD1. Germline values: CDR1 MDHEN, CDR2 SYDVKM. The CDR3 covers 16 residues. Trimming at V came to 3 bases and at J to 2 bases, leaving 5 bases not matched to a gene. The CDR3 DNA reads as TGTGCCAGCAGTTTGGGGACAGGGGCTTTCACAGATACGCAGTATTTT. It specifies CASSLGTGAFTDTQYF.

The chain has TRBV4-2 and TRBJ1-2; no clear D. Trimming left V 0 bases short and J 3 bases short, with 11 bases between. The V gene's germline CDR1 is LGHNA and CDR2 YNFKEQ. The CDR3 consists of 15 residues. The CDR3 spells CASSQDEGSDYGYTF. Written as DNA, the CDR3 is TGTGCCAGCAGCCAAGACGAGGGCTCGGACTATGGCTACACCTTC.

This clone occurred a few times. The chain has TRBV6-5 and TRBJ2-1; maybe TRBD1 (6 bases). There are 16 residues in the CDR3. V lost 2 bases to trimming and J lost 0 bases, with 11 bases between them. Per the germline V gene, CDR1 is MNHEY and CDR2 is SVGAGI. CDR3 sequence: CASSYSQGSSYNEQFF. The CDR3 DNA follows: TGTGCCAGCAGTTACAGTCAGGGGTCCTCCTACAATGAGCAGTTCTTC.

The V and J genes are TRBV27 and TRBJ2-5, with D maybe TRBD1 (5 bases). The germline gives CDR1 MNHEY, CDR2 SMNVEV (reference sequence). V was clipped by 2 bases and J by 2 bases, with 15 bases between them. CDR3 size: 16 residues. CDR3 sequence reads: CASSLVTGVQQETQYF. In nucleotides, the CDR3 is TGTGCCAGCAGTTTAGTAACAGGTGTCCAACAAGAGACCCAGTACTTC.

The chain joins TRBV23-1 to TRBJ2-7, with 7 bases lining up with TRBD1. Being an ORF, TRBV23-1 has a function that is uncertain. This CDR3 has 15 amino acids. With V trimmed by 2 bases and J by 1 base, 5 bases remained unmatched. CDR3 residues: CASSQPWTGSYEQYV. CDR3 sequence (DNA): TGCGCCAGCAGTCAACCGTGGACAGGATCCTACGAGCAGTACGTC.

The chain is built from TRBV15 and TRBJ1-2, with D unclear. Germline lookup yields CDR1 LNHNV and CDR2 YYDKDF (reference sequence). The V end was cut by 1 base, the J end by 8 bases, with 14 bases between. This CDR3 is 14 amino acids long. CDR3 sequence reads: CATSRGLSPEGYTF. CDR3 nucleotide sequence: TGTGCCACCAGCAGAGGGCTTTCGCCGGAGGGCTACACCTTC.

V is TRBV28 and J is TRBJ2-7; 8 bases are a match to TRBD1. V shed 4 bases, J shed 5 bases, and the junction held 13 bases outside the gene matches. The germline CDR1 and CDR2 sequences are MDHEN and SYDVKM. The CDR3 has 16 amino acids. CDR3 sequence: CASSSQSWTGMDEQYV. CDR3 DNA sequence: TGTGCCAGCAGTTCTCAGAGCTGGACAGGGATGGACGAGCAGTACGTC.

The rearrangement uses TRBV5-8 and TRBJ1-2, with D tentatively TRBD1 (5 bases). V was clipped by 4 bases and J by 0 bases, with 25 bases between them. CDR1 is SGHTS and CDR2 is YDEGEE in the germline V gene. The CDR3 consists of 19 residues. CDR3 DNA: TGTGCCAGCAGCCATTTCTCAGACCATCGACAGATTTCTAACTATGGCTACACCTTC. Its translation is CASSHFSDHRQISNYGYTF.

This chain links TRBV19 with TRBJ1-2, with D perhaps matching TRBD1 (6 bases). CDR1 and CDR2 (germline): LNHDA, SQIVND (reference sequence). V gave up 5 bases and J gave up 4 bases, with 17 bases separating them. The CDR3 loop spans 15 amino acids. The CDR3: CASSWTVEGGYGYTF. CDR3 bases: TGTGCCAGTAGTTGGACAGTTGAGGGTGGCTATGGCTACACCTTC.

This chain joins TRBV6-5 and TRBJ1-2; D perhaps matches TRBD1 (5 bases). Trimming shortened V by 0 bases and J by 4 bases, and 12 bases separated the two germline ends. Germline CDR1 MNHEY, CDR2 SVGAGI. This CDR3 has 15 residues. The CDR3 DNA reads TGTGCCAGCAGTTACTCGGGGGGACTGAGCTATGGCTACACCTTC. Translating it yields CASSYSGGLSYGYTF.

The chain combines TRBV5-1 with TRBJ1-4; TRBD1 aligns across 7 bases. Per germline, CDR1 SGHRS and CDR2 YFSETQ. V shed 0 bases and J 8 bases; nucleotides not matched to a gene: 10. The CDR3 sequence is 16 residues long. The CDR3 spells CASSLARQGVGEKLFF. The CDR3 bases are TGCGCCAGCAGCTTGGCTCGGCAGGGGGTAGGGGAAAAACTGTTTTTT.

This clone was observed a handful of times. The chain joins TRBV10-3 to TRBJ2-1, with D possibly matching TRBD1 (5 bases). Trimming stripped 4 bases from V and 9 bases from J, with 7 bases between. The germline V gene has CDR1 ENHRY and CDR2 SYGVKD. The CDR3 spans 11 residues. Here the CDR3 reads CAISVGPEQFF. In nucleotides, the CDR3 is TGTGCCATCAGTGTGGGGCCTGAGCAGTTCTTC.

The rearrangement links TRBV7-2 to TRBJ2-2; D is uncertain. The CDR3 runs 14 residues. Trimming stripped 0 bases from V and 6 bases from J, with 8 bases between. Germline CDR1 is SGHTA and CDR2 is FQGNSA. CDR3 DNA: TGTGCCAGCAGCTTAGCGTGGAGAGCCGGGGAGCTGTTTTTT. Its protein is CASSLAWRAGELFF.

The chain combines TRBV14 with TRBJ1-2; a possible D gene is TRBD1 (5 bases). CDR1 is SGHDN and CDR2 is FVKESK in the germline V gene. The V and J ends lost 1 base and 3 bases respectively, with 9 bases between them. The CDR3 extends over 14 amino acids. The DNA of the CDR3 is TGTGCCAGCAGCCAAGGAGGGGAGGACTATGGCTACACCTTC. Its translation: CASSQGGEDYGYTF.